This T cell receptor (beta chain) was captured in a study of regulatory T cells in long-lasting Graves disease. At least ten counts were recorded for this clonotype. TCR beta libraries were built with iRepertoire HTBI primers and Arm-PCR of CDR3 regions. MiXCR, run by TCRdb on the multiplex PCR reads, gives a single entry per CDR3 protein. Among around 470,000 distinct CDR3 sequences, around 13% were seen once, and the ten largest hold around a sixth. V lost 5 bases and J lost 2; bases outside the gene matches: 13. The CDR3 has 17 amino acids. From germline, CDR1 is SGHAT and CDR2 FQNNGV. The time point denotes: newly diagnosed GD, antithyroid drugs for less than 3 months. Making the TCR library involved RNA that had been extracted from PBMCs. This same sample was also part of a study on T cells in Graves' hyperthyroidism and ophthalmopathy.

The sequence derives from a woman in her forties or fifties with Graves disease. Source: peripheral blood mononuclear cells (PBMCs), taken at new diagnosis, from a patient treated with antithyroid drugs. The genes are TRBV11-2 and TRBJ2-7, with 9 nucleotides matching TRBD1. The CDR3 DNA sequence: TGTGCCAGCAGCCAAGTCCTCGGACAGGGGAGGCCCTACGAGCAGTACTTC. Protein product: CASSQVLGQGRPYEQYF.